The 16 T cell receptor beta chains below come from one sample, sequenced in a study of blood T cells in healthy people across ages (dated by TCRdb to 2013 to 2016). The library was built by means of 5' RACE. Sequencing took place on an Illumina HiSeq 2500. A second PCR of roughly 7 to 11 cycles was performed with a sample-barcoded 5' primer and a J-beta primer mix. TCRdb reworked the public reads: Q25 trimming with fastp, MiXCR clone assembly, productive beta chains retained. One record per CDR3 amino acid sequence lists the most common genes and DNA. The sample contains about 700,000 distinct CDR3 sequences, about 32% of them found a single time. The ten largest account for approximately 15% of the sample. The sample comprised blood. Every receptor here comes from an elderly woman in good health. Donor details come from another sample of the same person, matched by shared clones.

This clonotype occurred once. This chain joins TRBV6-2 or TRBV6-3 and TRBJ1-5; TRBD1 aligns across 8 bases. Per germline, CDR1 MNHEY and CDR2 SVGEGT. The CDR3 totals 16 residues. V was clipped by 6 bases and J by 2 bases; unmatched bases: 9. The CDR3 is CASRRWGQARNQPQHF. The CDR3 bases are TGTGCCAGCAGACGGTGGGGACAGGCCCGCAATCAGCCCCAGCATTTT.

About this clonotype: Just one base apart from a much larger clone, this may be a read error. J is TRBJ1-3 and V is TRBV12-3 or TRBV12-4, with unresolved D. The CDR3 spans 14 residues. V was clipped by 1 base and J by 0 bases, with 4 bases between them. The CDR3 nucleotides are TGTGCCAGCAGTTTAGGGGACTCTGGAAACACCATATATTTT. The encoded protein is CASSLGDSGNTIYF.

There are a few counts of this clonotype. This chain links TRBV20-1 with TRBJ1-5, with 12 positions matching TRBD1. Germline V gene sequence: CDR1 DFQATT, CDR2 SNEGSKA (reference sequence). The CDR3 length is 15 residues. V dropped 5 bases and J dropped 7; count of bases not matched to a gene: 9. CDR3 nucleotide sequence: TGCAGTGCTGCCTCCGGGACAGGGGGCTGGCAGCCCCAGCATTTT. Translating it yields CSAASGTGGWQPQHF.

This clonotype has a single count. The chain is built from TRBV30 and TRBJ1-5; maybe TRBD1 (5 bases). Germline CDR1 reads GTSNPN; CDR2 reads SVGIG (reference sequence). V shed 2 bases and J shed 5 bases, with 13 bases lying between them. This CDR3 has 14 amino acids. The CDR3 coding sequence is TGTGCCTGGAGTCCCACAGGCAGGGATCAGCCCCAGCATTTT. Its translation is CAWSPTGRDQPQHF.

CDR3 protein: CASSPGDRGTPNEQYF. CDR3 sequence (DNA): TGTGCCAGCAGCCCCGGGGATCGCGGGACTCCCAATGAGCAGTACTTC. The chain uses TRBV7-2 and TRBJ2-7, with D possibly being TRBD2 (6 bases). The germline V and J ends were trimmed by 5 bases and 7 bases, with 24 bases remaining between them. Germline V gives CDR1 SGHTA, CDR2 FQGNSA. The CDR3 is 16 residues long.

This clonotype was seen repeatedly, ten times or more. The rearrangement links TRBV6-6 to TRBJ2-5; 8 bases match TRBD1. The CDR3 totals 15 residues. V lost 6 bases to trimming and J lost 5 bases; unmatched junction nucleotides: 11. The germline V gene encodes CDR1 MNHNY and CDR2 SVGAGI (reference sequence). The CDR3 nucleotides read TGTGCCAGCAGCCTAAGGACAGGGCCAGTGGAGACCCAGTACTTC. Its translation is CASSLRTGPVETQYF.

About this clonotype: With a much larger clone just one base away, this may be a read error. V is TRBV5-5 and J is TRBJ1-2, with D possibly being TRBD1 (6 bases). Per germline, CDR1 SGHKS and CDR2 YYEKEE (reference sequence). The V and J ends lost 4 bases and 4 bases respectively, with 14 bases between them. The CDR3 length is 14 residues. The CDR3 DNA sequence: TGTGCCAGCAGCCCTCGGACAGACAGCTATGGCTACACCTTC. Its translation: CASSPRTDSYGYTF. The full variable domain, with the rest looked up from reference TRBV5-5 and TRBJ1-2, is DAGVTQSPTHLIKTRGQQVTLRCSPISGHKSVSWYQQVLGQGPQFIFQYYEKEERGRGNFPDRFSARQFPNYSSELNVNALLLGDSALYLCASSPRTDSYGYTFGSGTRLTVV.

Notes on this clonotype: With a much larger clone just one base away, this may be a read error. V usage is TRBV20-1 and J usage is TRBJ1-6; no reliable D call. The CDR3 extends over 12 amino acids. Germline CDR1 DFQATT, CDR2 SNEGSKA (reference sequence). The DNA for the CDR3 is TGCAGGGCCAACCCCGGACTTTCACCCCTCCACTTT. Amino acid sequence: CRANPGLSPLHF.

This chain joins TRBV5-6 and TRBJ2-2; the D is unclear. Germline lookup yields CDR1 SGHDT and CDR2 YYEEEE. The CDR3 totals 15 residues. Deletions cut 0 bases from V and 3 bases from J, with 9 bases between. The CDR3, as DNA: TGTGCCAGCAGCTTGGAGGTTTGGGACACCGGGGAGCTGTTTTTT. Amino acids: CASSLEVWDTGELFF. The variable domain in full, with the rest retrieved from reference TRBV5-6 and TRBJ2-2, is DAGVTQSPTHLIKTRGQQVTLRCSPKSGHDTVSWYQQALGQGPQFIFQYYEEEERQRGNFPDRFSGHQFPNYSSELNVNALLLGDSALYLCASSLEVWDTGELFFGEGSRLTVL.

Ten or more counts support this clonotype. The chain recombines TRBV7-2 with TRBJ2-1; 16 bases agree with TRBD2. Germline CDR1 is SGHTA and CDR2 is FQGNSA. The ends lost 5 bases at V and 10 bases at J; junction bases unmatched: 8. This CDR3 spans 16 amino acids. The CDR3 DNA reads TGTGCCAGCAGCACAGAAGGGACTAGCGGGGGGGTGGAGCAGTTCTTC. Its translation: CASSTEGTSGGVEQFF.

At least ten counts were recorded for this clonotype. This chain joins TRBV7-9 and TRBJ1-2, with D tentatively TRBD1 (5 bases). Between the trimmed V and J ends, which lost 11 bases and 8 bases, there was a span of 15 bases. There are 11 residues in the CDR3. The germline CDR1 and CDR2 sequences are SEHNR and FQNEAQ (reference sequence). DNA of the CDR3: TGTGCCGGTTTAGGGGCTCCCGGCTACACCTTC. Protein sequence: CAGLGAPGYTF.

Comments on this clonotype: This clone may be a read error of a much larger clone one base away. The chain recombines TRBV14 with TRBJ2-7; possible D gene TRBD2, 6 bases. The V end was cut by 6 bases, the J end by 6 bases, with 15 bases between. This CDR3 region has 13 residues. Germline CDR1 is SGHDN and CDR2 is FVKESK. CDR3 sequence (DNA): TGTGCCAGCAGTTCAACTTCCGGGGGCGAGCAGTACTTC. Amino acid sequence: CASSSTSGGEQYF.

The table lists this clonotype with many counts. The chain is built from TRBV7-2 and TRBJ1-5; D gene ambiguous. This CDR3 is 15 amino acids long. V shed 1 base and J shed 3 bases, with 10 bases lying between them. CDR1 SGHTA and CDR2 FQGNSA come from the germline V gene. This CDR3 is CASSLVSSSNQPQHF. CDR3 coding DNA: TGTGCCAGCAGCTTAGTTTCCTCTTCCAATCAGCCCCAGCATTTT.

The CDR3 region is CASSYSIGRSSEQYF. The CDR3 region has the DNA TGTGCCAGCAGTTACTCGATAGGGAGATCGTCCGAGCAGTACTTC. The rearrangement links TRBV6-6 to TRBJ2-4; D is perhaps TRBD2 (5 bases). Judging by the DNA end, TRBJ2-7 fits better; the J call may be wrong. From germline, CDR1 is MNHNY and CDR2 SVGAGI (reference sequence). The CDR3 consists of 15 residues.

Many counts were recorded for this clonotype. The rearrangement uses TRBV7-9 and TRBJ2-3, with D unresolved. Trimming cost V 5 bases and J 0 bases, with 15 bases left between them. The V gene's germline CDR1 is SEHNR and CDR2 FQNEAQ (reference sequence). The CDR3 runs to 16 residues. CDR3 nucleotides: TGTGCCAGCAGCCCTAGGACGGTTTCTAGCACAGATACGCAGTATTTT. As protein: CASSPRTVSSTDTQYF.

This clonotype was observed once. A read error may explain this, as a much larger clone is one base away. The chain joins TRBV20-1 to TRBJ2-1; 7 positions agree with TRBD2. The CDR3 length is 15 residues. Per germline, CDR1 DFQATT and CDR2 SNEGSKA (reference sequence). The CDR3 DNA follows: TGCAGTACTAGAGATCTGGGGGGGGGGAACAATGAGCAGTTCTTC. Protein sequence: CSTRDLGGGNNEQFF.